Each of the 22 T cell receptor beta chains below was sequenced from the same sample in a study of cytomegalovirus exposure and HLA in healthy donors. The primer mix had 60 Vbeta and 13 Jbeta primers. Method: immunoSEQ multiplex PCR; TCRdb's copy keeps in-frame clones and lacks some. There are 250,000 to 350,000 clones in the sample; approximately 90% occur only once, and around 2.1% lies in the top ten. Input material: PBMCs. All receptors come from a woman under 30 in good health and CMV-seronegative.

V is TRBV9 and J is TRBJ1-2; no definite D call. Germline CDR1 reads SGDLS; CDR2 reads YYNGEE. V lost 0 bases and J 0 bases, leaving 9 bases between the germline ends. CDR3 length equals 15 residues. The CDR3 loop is CASSVGGNTNYGYTF. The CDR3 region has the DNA TGTGCCAGCAGCGTAGGAGGGAATACTAACTATGGCTACACCTTC.

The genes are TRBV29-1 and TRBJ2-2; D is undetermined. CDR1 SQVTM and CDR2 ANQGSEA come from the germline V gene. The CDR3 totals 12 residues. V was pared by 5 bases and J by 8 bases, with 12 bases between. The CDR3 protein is CSVPSRPGELFF. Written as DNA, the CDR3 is TGCAGCGTTCCGTCCAGGCCAGGGGAGCTGTTTTTT.

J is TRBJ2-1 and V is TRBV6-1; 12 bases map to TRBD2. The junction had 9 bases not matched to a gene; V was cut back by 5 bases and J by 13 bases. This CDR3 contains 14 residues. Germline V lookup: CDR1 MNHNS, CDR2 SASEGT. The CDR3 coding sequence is TGTGCCAGCAGTTCCCCGACTAGCGGGGGTATACAGTTCTTC. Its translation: CASSSPTSGGIQFF.

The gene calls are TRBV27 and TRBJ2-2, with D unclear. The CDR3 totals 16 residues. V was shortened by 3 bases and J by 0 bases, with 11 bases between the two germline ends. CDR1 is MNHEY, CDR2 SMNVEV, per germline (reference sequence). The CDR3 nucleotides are TGTGCCAGCAGTTTTTTCCCAGATTCGAACACCGGGGAGCTGTTTTTT. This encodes CASSFFPDSNTGELFF.

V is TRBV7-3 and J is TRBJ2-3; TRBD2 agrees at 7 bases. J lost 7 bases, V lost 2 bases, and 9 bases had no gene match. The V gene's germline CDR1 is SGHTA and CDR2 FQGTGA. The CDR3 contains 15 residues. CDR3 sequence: CASSLQAGEGNTQYF. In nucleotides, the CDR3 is TGTGCCAGCAGCTTACAGGCGGGGGAGGGAAATACGCAGTATTTT.

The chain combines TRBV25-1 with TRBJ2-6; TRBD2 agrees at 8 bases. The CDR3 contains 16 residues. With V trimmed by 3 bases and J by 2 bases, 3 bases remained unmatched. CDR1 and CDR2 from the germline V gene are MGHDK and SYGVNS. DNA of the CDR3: TGTGCCAGCAGTGACGGGAGGGGGGCTGGGGCCAACGTCCTGACTTTC. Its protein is CASSDGRGAGANVLTF.

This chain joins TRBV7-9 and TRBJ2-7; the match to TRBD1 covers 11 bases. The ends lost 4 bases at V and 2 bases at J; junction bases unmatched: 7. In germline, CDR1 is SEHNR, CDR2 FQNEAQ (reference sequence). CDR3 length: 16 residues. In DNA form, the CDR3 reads TGTGCCAGCAGCTCTCCTTGGGGACAGGGGGCCTACGAGCAGTACTTC. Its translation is CASSSPWGQGAYEQYF.

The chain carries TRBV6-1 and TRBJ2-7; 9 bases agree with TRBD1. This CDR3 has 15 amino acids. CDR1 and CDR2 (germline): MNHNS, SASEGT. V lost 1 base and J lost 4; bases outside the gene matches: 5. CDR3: CASSEGRTGVYEQYF. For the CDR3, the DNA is TGTGCCAGCAGTGAAGGGAGGACAGGGGTTTACGAGCAGTACTTC.

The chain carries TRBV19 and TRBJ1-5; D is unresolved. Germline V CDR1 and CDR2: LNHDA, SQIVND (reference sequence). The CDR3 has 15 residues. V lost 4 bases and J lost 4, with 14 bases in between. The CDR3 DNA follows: TGTGCCAGTAGTACCCAGACAAGACAAAATCAGCCCCAGCATTTT. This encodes CASSTQTRQNQPQHF.

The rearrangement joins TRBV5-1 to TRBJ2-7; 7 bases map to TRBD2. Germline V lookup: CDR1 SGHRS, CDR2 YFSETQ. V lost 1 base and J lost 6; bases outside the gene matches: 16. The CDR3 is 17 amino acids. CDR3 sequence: CASSLLSAGRSPVEQYF. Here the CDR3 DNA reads TGCGCCAGCAGCTTGTTATCAGCGGGACGGTCCCCGGTCGAGCAGTACTTC.

The CDR3 DNA is TGTGCCAGCAGTTTATCTGGACTAGCGGGAAACTACGAGCAGTACTTC. This sequence encodes CASSLSGLAGNYEQYF. The J gene is TRBJ2-7, the V gene TRBV27; 12 bases line up with TRBD2. Germline loops: CDR1 MNHEY, CDR2 SMNVEV (reference sequence). The J segment lost 3 bases and the V segment lost 0 bases, leaving 3 bases of the junction unmatched. The CDR3 has 16 residues.

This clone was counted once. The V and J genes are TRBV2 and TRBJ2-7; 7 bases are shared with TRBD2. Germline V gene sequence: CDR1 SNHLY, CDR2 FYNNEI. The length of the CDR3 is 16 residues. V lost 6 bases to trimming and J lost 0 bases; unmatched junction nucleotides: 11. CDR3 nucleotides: TGTGCCAGCAGGCCTTCGGCGCGGGGGAGCTCCTACGAGCAGTACTTC. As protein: CASRPSARGSSYEQYF.

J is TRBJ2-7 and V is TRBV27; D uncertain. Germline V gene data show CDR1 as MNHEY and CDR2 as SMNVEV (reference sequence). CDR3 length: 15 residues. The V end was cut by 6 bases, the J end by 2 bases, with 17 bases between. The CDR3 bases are TGTGCCAGCAGCGAAACCGACACGGCTCCCTACGAGCAGTACTTC. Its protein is CASSETDTAPYEQYF.

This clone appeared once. The CDR3 sequence: CASSLDGGADTQYF. The CDR3 nucleotides read TGTGCCAGCAGCTTAGACGGGGGTGCAGATACGCAGTATTTT. V is TRBV11-3 and J is TRBJ2-3, with D perhaps TRBD2 (6 bases). CDR3 length equals 14 residues. V lost 0 bases and J lost 4, with 8 bases in between. Looked up from germline, CDR1 is SGHNT and CDR2 is YENEEA.

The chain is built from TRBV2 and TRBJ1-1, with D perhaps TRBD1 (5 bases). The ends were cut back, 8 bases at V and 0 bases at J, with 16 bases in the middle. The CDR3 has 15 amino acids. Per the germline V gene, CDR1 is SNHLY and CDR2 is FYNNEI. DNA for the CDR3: TGTGCCAGCCAAGGGGCCTTGTACATGAACACTGAAGCTTTCTTT. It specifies CASQGALYMNTEAFF.

Written as DNA, the CDR3 is TGCGCCAGCAGCTTGGGCGGGGGTTTCGATGAGCAGTTCTTC. Its translation is CASSLGGGFDEQFF. This rearrangement joins TRBV5-1 to TRBJ2-1, with 7 bases fitting TRBD2. Trimming took 0 bases from V and 8 from J; bases not matched to a gene: 5. The CDR3 length is 14 residues. Germline V gives CDR1 SGHRS, CDR2 YFSETQ.

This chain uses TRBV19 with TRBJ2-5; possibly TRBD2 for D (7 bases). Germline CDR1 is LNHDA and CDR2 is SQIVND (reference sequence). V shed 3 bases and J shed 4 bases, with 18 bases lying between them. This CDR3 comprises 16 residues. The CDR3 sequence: CASSMGYGGGRETQYF. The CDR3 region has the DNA TGTGCCAGTAGTATGGGGTATGGGGGGGGGCGAGAGACCCAGTACTTC.

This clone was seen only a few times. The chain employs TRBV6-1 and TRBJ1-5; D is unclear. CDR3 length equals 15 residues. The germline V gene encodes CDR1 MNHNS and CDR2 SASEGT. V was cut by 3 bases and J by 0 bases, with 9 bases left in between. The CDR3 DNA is TGTGCCAGCAGTGAGTGGTTAGATAGCAATCAGCCCCAGCATTTT. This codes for CASSEWLDSNQPQHF.

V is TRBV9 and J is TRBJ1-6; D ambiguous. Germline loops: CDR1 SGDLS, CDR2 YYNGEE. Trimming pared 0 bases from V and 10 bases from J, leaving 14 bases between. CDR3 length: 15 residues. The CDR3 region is CASSVEGRSISPLHF. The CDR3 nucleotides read TGTGCCAGCAGCGTAGAAGGCAGGTCAATCTCACCCCTCCACTTT.

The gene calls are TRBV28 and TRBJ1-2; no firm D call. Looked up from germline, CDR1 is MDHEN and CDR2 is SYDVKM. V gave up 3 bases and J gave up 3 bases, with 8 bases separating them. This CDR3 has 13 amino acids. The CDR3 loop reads CASSFRQDYGYTF. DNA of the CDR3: TGTGCCAGCAGTTTCCGGCAGGACTATGGCTACACCTTC.

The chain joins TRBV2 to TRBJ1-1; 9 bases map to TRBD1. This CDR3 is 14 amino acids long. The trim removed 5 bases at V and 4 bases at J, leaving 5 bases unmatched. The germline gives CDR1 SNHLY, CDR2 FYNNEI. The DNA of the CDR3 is TGTGCCAGCAGTTTACAGGGGGCGCGCACTGAAGCTTTCTTT. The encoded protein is CASSLQGARTEAFF. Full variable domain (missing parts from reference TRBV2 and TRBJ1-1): EPEVTQTPSHQVTQMGQEVILRCVPISNHLYFYWYRQILGQKVEFLVSFYNNEISEKSEIFDDQFSVERPDGSNFTLKIRSTKLEDSAMYFCASSLQGARTEAFFGQGTRLTVV.

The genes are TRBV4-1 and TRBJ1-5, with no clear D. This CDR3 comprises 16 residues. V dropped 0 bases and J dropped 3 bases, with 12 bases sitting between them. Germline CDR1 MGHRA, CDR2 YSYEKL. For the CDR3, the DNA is TGCGCCAGCAGCCAAGAGTTGGGAGGGAACAATCAGCCCCAGCATTTT. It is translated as CASSQELGGNNQPQHF.